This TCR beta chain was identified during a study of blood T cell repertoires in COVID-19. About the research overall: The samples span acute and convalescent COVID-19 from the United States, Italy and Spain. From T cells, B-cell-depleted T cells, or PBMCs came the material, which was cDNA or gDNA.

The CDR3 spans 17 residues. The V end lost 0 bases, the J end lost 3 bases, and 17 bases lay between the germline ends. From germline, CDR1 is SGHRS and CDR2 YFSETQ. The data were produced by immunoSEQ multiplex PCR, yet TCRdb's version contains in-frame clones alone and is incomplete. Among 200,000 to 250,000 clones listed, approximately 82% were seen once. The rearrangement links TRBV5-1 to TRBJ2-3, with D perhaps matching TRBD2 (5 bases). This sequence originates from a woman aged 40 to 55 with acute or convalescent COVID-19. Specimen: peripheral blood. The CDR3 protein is CASSLAMAPRGTDTQYF. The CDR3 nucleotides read TGCGCCAGCAGCTTGGCCATGGCCCCCCGCGGGACAGATACGCAGTATTTT.